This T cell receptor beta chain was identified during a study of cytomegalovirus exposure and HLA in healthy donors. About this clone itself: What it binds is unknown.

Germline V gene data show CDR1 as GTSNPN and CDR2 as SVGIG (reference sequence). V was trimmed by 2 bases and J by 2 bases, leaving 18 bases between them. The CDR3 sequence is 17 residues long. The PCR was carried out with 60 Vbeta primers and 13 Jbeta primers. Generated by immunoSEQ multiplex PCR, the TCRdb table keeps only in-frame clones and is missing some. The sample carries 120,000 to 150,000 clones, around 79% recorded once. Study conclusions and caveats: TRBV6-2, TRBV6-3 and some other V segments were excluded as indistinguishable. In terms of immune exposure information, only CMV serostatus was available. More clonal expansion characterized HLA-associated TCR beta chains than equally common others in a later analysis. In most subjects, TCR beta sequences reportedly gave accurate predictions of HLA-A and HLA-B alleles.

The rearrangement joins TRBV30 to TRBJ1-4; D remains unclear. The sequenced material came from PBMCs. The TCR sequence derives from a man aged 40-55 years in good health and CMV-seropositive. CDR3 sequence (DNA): TGTGCCTGGAGTTCGACCTACGGATCGGGGACTAATGAAAAACTGTTTTTT. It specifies CAWSSTYGSGTNEKLFF. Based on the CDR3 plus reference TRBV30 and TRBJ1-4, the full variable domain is SQTIHQWPATLVQPVGSPLSLECTVEGTSNPNLYWYRQAAGRGLQLLFYSVGIGQISSEVPQNLSASRPQDRQFILSSKKLLLSDSGFYLCAWSSTYGSGTNEKLFFGSGTQLSVL.